The 21 T cell receptor beta chains below were found in one sample sequenced in a study of blood T cell repertoires in COVID-19. Assay used: immunoSEQ multiplex PCR; TCRdb lists only in-frame clones, some missing. The data hold roughly 340,000 clones, with 80% to 90% observed a single time. Source material: peripheral blood. All receptors derive from a woman aged 25 to 39 with COVID-19, enrolled during active disease.

The CDR3 DNA follows: TGCGCCAGCAGTCAGAGACAGGGTCCCATCGAGCAGTACGTC. Protein sequence: CASSQRQGPIEQYV. The V and J genes are TRBV10-1 and TRBJ2-7; TRBD1 matches at 7 bases. V was clipped by 5 bases and J by 6 bases; unmatched bases: 10. Germline V gene data show CDR1 as WNHNN and CDR2 as SYGVQD (reference sequence). This CDR3 contains 14 residues.

The V call is TRBV7-6, the J call TRBJ2-1; D call uncertain. CDR1 SGHVS and CDR2 FNYEAQ come from the germline V gene. V lost 5 bases and J 2 bases, leaving 10 bases between the germline ends. CDR3 length equals 14 residues. DNA of the CDR3: TGTGCCAGCAGCGATTTAGAAACCTACAATGAGCAGTTCTTC. It specifies CASSDLETYNEQFF.

This chain connects TRBV6-2 or TRBV6-3 to TRBJ2-7, with 8 positions matching TRBD1. The germline CDR1 and CDR2 sequences are MNHEY and SVGEGT. The CDR3 consists of 15 residues. Losses at the gene ends were 4 bases for V and 0 bases for J; bases not matched to a gene: 5. CDR3 sequence (DNA): TGTGCCAGCAGTTCGACAGGGGCGAGCTCCTACGAGCAGTACGTC. This sequence encodes CASSSTGASSYEQYV.

This clone has only one observation. The chain links TRBV5-6 to TRBJ2-7; TRBD2 matches 11 bases. The CDR3 is 15 residues long. After removal of 4 bases from V and 7 bases from J, the junction contained 10 bases not matched to a gene. Germline CDR1 reads SGHDT; CDR2 reads YYEEEE. CDR3 nucleotides: TGTGCCAGCAGCCCGGGACTAGCGGACCCTCGGGAGCAGTACGTC. Translation gives CASSPGLADPREQYV.

This chain links TRBV3-1 (or the pseudogene TRBV3-2) with TRBJ1-4; TRBD1 matches 7 bases. There are 12 residues in the CDR3. Germline V gene lookup returns CDR1 LGHDT and CDR2 YNNKEL (reference sequence). Losses at the gene ends were 2 bases for V and 16 bases for J; bases not matched to a gene: 7. This chain's CDR3 is CASSQLYGDRFF. The CDR3 DNA reads TGTGCCAGCAGCCAACTGTACGGGGACAGGTTTTTT.

The chain carries TRBV4-3 and TRBJ2-1; possibly TRBD2 for D (5 bases). The germline CDR1 and CDR2 sequences are LGHNA and YSLEER. Trimming took off 1 base at V and 5 bases at J, with 12 bases between the two ends. This CDR3 has 15 amino acids. The CDR3 reads CASSQGEGSNNEQFF. In nucleotides, the CDR3 is TGCGCCAGCAGCCAAGGCGAGGGATCGAACAATGAGCAGTTCTTC.

J is TRBJ1-4 and V is TRBV27; D is perhaps TRBD1 (6 bases). Trimming pared 5 bases from V and 3 bases from J, leaving 10 bases between. Looked up from germline, CDR1 is MNHEY and CDR2 is SMNVEV (reference sequence). This CDR3 comprises 14 residues. CDR3 loop: CASSPGQSNEKLFF. CDR3 coding DNA: TGTGCCAGCAGTCCTGGACAGTCTAATGAAAAACTGTTTTTT.

Concerning this clone: Different DNA sequences within this sample yield the same CDR3. The chain employs TRBV3-1 (or the pseudogene TRBV3-2) and TRBJ2-3, with D perhaps TRBD2 (7 bases). Trimming shortened V by 1 base and J by 1 base, and 9 bases separated the two germline ends. Germline CDR1 and CDR2: LGHDT and YNNKEL (reference sequence). This CDR3 has 15 residues. DNA for the CDR3: TGTGCCAGCAGCCAAGGGGGGGGCGGCACAGATACGCAGTATTTT. The encoded protein is CASSQGGGGTDTQYF.

This chain connects TRBV6-5 to TRBJ1-1; 9 bases match TRBD1. The CDR3 spans 15 residues. J was trimmed by 4 bases and V by 7 bases; bases with no gene match: 10. Per the germline V gene, CDR1 is MNHEY and CDR2 is SVGAGI. CDR3 sequence (DNA): TGTGCCAGCAAGCGGACAGGGGCGGAGAGCACTGAAGCTTTCTTT. It translates to CASKRTGAESTEAFF.

This clone was detected once. J is TRBJ2-2 and V is TRBV4-1; D gene uncertain. CDR1 and CDR2 (germline): MGHRA, YSYEKL. V gave up 2 bases and J gave up 2 bases, with 6 bases separating them. The CDR3 runs to 14 residues. The DNA for the CDR3 is TGCGCCAGCAGCCAACCAGGCAACACCGGGGAGCTGTTTTTT. Translation: CASSQPGNTGELFF.

The J gene is TRBJ1-2, the V gene TRBV7-6; TRBD1 matches 7 bases. The V gene end was trimmed by 5 bases and the J gene end by 3 bases; junction bases not matched to a gene: 9. This CDR3 spans 15 amino acids. Germline CDR1 and CDR2: SGHVS and FNYEAQ. The CDR3: CASSPDREIDYGYTF. Here the CDR3 DNA reads TGTGCCAGCAGCCCAGACAGGGAAATCGACTATGGCTACACCTTC. The variable domain in full, completed from reference TRBV7-6 and TRBJ1-2, reads GAGVSQSPRYKVTKRGQDVALRCDPISGHVSLYWYRQALGQGPEFLTYFNYEAQQDKSGLPNDRFSAERPEGSISTLTIQRTEQRDSAMYRCASSPDREIDYGYTFGSGTRLTVV.

A single count supports this clone. The J gene is TRBJ1-2, the V gene TRBV7-9, with no clear D. CDR1 and CDR2 from the germline V gene are SEHNR and FQNEAQ (reference sequence). Trimming took off 5 bases at V and 7 bases at J, with 14 bases between the two ends. This CDR3 region has 13 residues. The CDR3 coding sequence is TGTGCCAGCAGCAGAGGGCAGGCCGGTGGCTACACCTTC. This translates into CASSRGQAGGYTF. Supplemented by reference TRBV7-9 and TRBJ1-2, the full variable domain reads DTGVSQNPRHKITKRGQNVTFRCDPISEHNRLYWYRQTLGQGPEFLTYFQNEAQLEKSRLLSDRFSAERPKGSFSTLEIQRTEQGDSAMYLCASSRGQAGGYTFGSGTRLTVV.

The chain couples TRBV6-1 to TRBJ1-6; D might be TRBD1 (6 bases). In germline, CDR1 is MNHNS, CDR2 SASEGT. V lost 2 bases and J lost 4, with 12 bases in between. This CDR3 is built from 16 residues. The CDR3 protein is CASSELGQRYNSPLHF. The DNA of the CDR3 is TGTGCCAGCAGTGAACTTGGACAGCGTTATAATTCACCCCTCCACTTT.

This clone was observed a few times. This chain uses TRBV7-8 with TRBJ2-7, with a tentative D call TRBD2 (5 bases). The CDR3 has 15 residues. Looked up from germline, CDR1 is SGHVS and CDR2 is FQNEAQ. The V gene lost 1 base and the J gene lost 0 bases, with 10 bases spanning the gap. Here the CDR3 reads CASSLERRSSYEQYF. In nucleotides, the CDR3 is TGTGCCAGCAGCTTAGAACGGAGGAGCTCCTACGAGCAGTACTTC.

The chain uses TRBV5-1 and TRBJ2-1; 14 nucleotides line up with TRBD2. The V gene's germline CDR1 is SGHRS and CDR2 YFSETQ. V shed 4 bases and J 2 bases; nucleotides not matched to a gene: 5. This CDR3 is 17 amino acids long. The CDR3 DNA reads TGCGCCAGCAGCCGGACTAGCGGGAGGTTGACCTACAATGAGCAGTTCTTC. Its protein product is CASSRTSGRLTYNEQFF.

The chain joins TRBV27 to TRBJ2-5; 8 bases map to TRBD2. CDR1 is MNHEY, CDR2 SMNVEV, per germline (reference sequence). The CDR3 length is 15 residues. After removal of 5 bases from V and 5 bases from J, the junction contained 10 bases not matched to a gene. Here the CDR3 DNA reads TGTGCCAGCAGTCCGAAGCGGGAGAGGGGGGAGACCCAGTACTTC. It translates to CASSPKRERGETQYF.

On this clone itself: Other DNA sequences in the same sample also yield this CDR3. The V and J genes are TRBV2 and TRBJ2-1; TRBD2 matches 8 bases. Germline V gene sequence: CDR1 SNHLY, CDR2 FYNNEI. This CDR3 has 15 residues. J was trimmed by 0 bases and V by 4 bases; bases with no gene match: 2. CDR3 protein: CASSVAGGSYNEQFF. The CDR3 nucleotides read TGTGCCAGCAGTGTGGCGGGGGGCTCCTACAATGAGCAGTTCTTC.

The J gene is TRBJ2-3, the V gene TRBV2; D is perhaps TRBD2 (6 bases). Germline V CDR1 and CDR2: SNHLY, FYNNEI. The CDR3 totals 13 residues. V lost 7 bases and J lost 4, with 12 bases in between. CDR3 amino acids: CASTGDSSDTQYF. The CDR3 DNA reads TGTGCCAGCACGGGAGACAGCTCAGATACGCAGTATTTT.

CDR3 amino acids: CASSSPPRRPYEQYF. The CDR3 coding sequence is TGTGCCAGCAGTTCCCCCCCCCGGAGGCCCTACGAGCAGTACTTC. The chain employs TRBV28 and TRBJ2-7; a weak D match, TRBD2 (5 bases). This CDR3 comprises 15 residues. V was pared by 4 bases and J by 2 bases, with 15 bases between. Looked up from germline, CDR1 is MDHEN and CDR2 is SYDVKM.

The rearrangement links TRBV7-6 to TRBJ2-5; 8 bases match TRBD2. The V gene end was trimmed by 5 bases and the J gene end by 0 bases; junction bases not matched to a gene: 2. Looked up from germline, CDR1 is SGHVS and CDR2 is FNYEAQ. This CDR3 is 14 amino acids long. The CDR3 loop reads CASSSGSNQETQYF. In DNA form, the CDR3 reads TGTGCCAGCAGCAGCGGGAGCAACCAAGAGACCCAGTACTTC.

This chain uses TRBV19 with TRBJ2-6, with D unclear. Germline loops: CDR1 LNHDA, CDR2 SQIVND (reference sequence). Trimming shortened V by 6 bases and J by 1 base, and 10 bases separated the two germline ends. The CDR3 totals 15 residues. The CDR3 spells CASRINFSGANVLTF. Here the CDR3 DNA reads TGTGCCAGTAGGATCAACTTTTCTGGGGCCAACGTCCTGACTTTC.